These 9 T cell receptor beta chains were all obtained from the same sample, sequenced in a study of cytomegalovirus exposure and HLA in healthy donors. The assay was immunoSEQ multiplex PCR, and TCRdb's table has in-frame clones only and misses some. Of about 79,000 clones in the sample, approximately 93% were seen once. The specimen was PBMCs. These receptors were obtained from a woman under 40 in good health and CMV-seronegative.

This rearrangement joins TRBV27 to TRBJ2-7; 7 bases are shared with TRBD2. This CDR3 has 12 amino acids. Germline lookup yields CDR1 MNHEY and CDR2 SMNVEV (reference sequence). V dropped 5 bases and J dropped 7; count of bases not matched to a gene: 5. The chain's CDR3 is CASSLWGGEQYF. CDR3 nucleotides: TGTGCCAGCAGTCTCTGGGGGGGGGAGCAGTACTTC.

This clone was recorded once. The chain recombines TRBV6-1 with TRBJ2-1; 8 bases agree with TRBD1. The CDR3 contains 13 residues. V shed 7 bases, J shed 10 bases, and the junction held 9 bases outside the gene matches. CDR1 MNHNS and CDR2 SASEGT come from the germline V gene. The CDR3 loop is CASKLTGVGEQFF. DNA of the CDR3: TGTGCCAGCAAACTGACAGGGGTGGGGGAGCAGTTCTTC.

This sequence joins TRBV6-5 and TRBJ1-1; a weak D match, TRBD1 (5 bases). The CDR3 has 14 amino acids. Trimming pared 4 bases from V and 5 bases from J, leaving 14 bases between. The V gene's germline CDR1 is MNHEY and CDR2 SVGAGI. The chain's CDR3 is CASSLSNSGTEAFF. CDR3 nucleotide sequence: TGTGCCAGCAGTTTATCAAATTCAGGGACTGAAGCTTTCTTT.

V gene TRBV30 combines with J gene TRBJ1-6; 8 bases align to TRBD1. The CDR3 is made up of 14 amino acids. Trimming removed 2 bases from V and 10 bases from J; junction bases left unmatched: 7. Germline V lookup: CDR1 GTSNPN, CDR2 SVGIG (reference sequence). The CDR3 DNA is TGTGCCTGGAGTCCGCCCAGGGGGCGATCACCCCTCCACTTT. This sequence encodes CAWSPPRGRSPLHF.

The chain recombines TRBV19 with TRBJ1-4, with D perhaps TRBD1 (6 bases). From germline, CDR1 is LNHDA and CDR2 SQIVND (reference sequence). The CDR3 loop spans 14 amino acids. V lost 3 bases to trimming and J lost 10 bases, with 15 bases between them. The CDR3 loop reads CASSMDRSSGKLFF. Written as DNA, the CDR3 is TGTGCCAGTAGTATGGACAGATCAAGCGGAAAACTGTTTTTT.

This clone appeared a single time. The CDR3 spells CASSESGRALGYGYTF. CDR3 in DNA: TGTGCCAGCAGTGAAAGCGGCCGGGCCCTAGGCTATGGCTACACCTTC. V and J are TRBV2 and TRBJ1-2; D unclear. Germline CDR1 and CDR2: SNHLY and FYNNEI. Trimming pared 2 bases from V and 4 bases from J, leaving 17 bases between. This CDR3 is built from 16 residues.

This clone was seen a few times. The chain links TRBV5-4 to TRBJ1-2; D gene unclear. Trimming removed 0 bases from V and 5 bases from J, with 8 bases in between. Germline CDR1 SGHNT, CDR2 YYREEE (reference sequence). This CDR3 has 13 amino acids. As DNA, the CDR3 is TGTGCCAGCAGCTTGGTGGCGGGATATGGCTACACCTTC. It yields the protein CASSLVAGYGYTF.

The chain links TRBV16 to TRBJ2-7; possibly TRBD1 for D (6 bases). Per the germline V gene, CDR1 is KGHSY and CDR2 is FQNENV. Trimming stripped 8 bases from V and 2 bases from J, with 13 bases between. This CDR3 spans 13 amino acids. This CDR3 is CASGDIQTYEQYF. The CDR3 coding sequence is TGTGCCAGCGGGGACATCCAAACCTACGAGCAGTACTTC.

V usage is TRBV10-1 and J usage is TRBJ2-5; 14 bases line up with TRBD2. The CDR3 is made up of 16 amino acids. V dropped 6 bases and J dropped 4; count of bases not matched to a gene: 7. CDR1 WNHNN and CDR2 SYGVQD come from the germline V gene (reference sequence). The CDR3 loop reads CASSKGLAGVGETQYF. For the CDR3, the DNA is TGCGCCAGCAGCAAGGGACTAGCGGGAGTTGGAGAGACCCAGTACTTC.